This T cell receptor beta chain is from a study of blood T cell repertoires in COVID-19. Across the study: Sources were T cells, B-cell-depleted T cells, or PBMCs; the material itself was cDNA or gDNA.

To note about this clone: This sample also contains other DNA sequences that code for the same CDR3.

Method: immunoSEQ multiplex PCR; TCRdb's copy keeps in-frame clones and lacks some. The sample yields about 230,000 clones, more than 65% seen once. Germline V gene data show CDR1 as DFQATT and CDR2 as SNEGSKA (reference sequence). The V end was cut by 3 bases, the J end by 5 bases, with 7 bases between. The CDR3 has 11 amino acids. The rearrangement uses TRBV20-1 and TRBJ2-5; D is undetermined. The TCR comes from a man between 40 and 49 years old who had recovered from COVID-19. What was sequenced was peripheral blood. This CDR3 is CSASFLETQYF. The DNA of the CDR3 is TGCAGTGCTAGTTTCCTTGAGACCCAGTACTTC.